This record looks at one T cell receptor beta chain sequence and its context. What it binds is not known. Germline loops: CDR1 KGHSH, CDR2 LQKENI. CDR3 length equals 16 residues. The data derive from a study of monozygotic twins with inflammatory bowel disease. Points from the study as a whole: The sharing of clonotypes with others was lower in IBD patients than in healthy twins, especially with disease activity. Extra variability in the repertoires of patients may have come from differing immunosuppressive treatments.

Per-sample cDNA came from eight separate reactions. UMIs that had a 6-nucleotide sample barcode were put in using template switching. TCRdb reprocessed the 5' RACE reads; each CDR3 protein has one entry and no DNA is given. The sample's table shows some 200,000 distinct CDR3 sequences. The source of this sequence is a human donor with ulcerative colitis or Crohn's disease, or a healthy co-twin of an affected twin (not recorded which). The sample consisted of blood. This chain connects TRBV18 to TRBJ2-1; lacking DNA, the TRBD1 call made by TCRdb goes unchecked. This chain's CDR3 is CASSLPGQGAHNEQFF.